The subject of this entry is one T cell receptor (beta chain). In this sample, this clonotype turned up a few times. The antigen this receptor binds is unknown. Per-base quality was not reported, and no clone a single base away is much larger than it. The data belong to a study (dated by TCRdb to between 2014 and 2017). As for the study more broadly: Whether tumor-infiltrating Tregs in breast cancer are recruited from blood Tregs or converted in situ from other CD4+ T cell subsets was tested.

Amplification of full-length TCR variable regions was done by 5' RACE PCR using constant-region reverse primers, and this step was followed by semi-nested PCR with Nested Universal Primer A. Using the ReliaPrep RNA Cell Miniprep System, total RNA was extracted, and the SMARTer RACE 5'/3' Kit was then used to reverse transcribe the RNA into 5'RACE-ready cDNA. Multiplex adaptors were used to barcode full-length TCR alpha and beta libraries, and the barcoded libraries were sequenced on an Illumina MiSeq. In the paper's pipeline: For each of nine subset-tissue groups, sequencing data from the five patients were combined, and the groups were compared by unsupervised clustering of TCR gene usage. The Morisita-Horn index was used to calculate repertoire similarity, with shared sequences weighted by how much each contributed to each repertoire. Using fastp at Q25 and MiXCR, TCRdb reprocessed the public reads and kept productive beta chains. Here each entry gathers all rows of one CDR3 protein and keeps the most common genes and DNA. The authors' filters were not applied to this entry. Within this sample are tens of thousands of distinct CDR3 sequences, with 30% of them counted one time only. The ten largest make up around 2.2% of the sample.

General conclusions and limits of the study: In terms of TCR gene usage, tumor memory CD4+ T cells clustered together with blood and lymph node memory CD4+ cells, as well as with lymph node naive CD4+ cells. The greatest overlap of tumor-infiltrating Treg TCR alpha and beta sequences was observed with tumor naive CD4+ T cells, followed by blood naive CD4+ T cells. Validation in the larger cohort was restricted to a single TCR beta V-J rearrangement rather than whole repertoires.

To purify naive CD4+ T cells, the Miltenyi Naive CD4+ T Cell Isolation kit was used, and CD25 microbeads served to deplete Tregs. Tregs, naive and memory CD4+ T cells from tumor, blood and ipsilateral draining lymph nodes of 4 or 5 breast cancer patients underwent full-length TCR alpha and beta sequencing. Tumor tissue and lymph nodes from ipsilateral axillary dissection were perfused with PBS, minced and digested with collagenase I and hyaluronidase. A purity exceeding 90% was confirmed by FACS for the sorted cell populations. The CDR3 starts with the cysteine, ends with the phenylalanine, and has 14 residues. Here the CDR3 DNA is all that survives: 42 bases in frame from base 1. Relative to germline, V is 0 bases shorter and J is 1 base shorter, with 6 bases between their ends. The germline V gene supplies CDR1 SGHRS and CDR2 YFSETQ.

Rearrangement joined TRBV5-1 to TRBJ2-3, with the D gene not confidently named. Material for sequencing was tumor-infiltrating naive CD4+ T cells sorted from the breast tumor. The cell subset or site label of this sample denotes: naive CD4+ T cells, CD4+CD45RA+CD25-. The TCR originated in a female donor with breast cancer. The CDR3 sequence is CASSLVGRTDTQYF. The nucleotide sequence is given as TGCGCCAGCAGCTTGGTCGGCCGCACAGATACGCAGTATTTT.